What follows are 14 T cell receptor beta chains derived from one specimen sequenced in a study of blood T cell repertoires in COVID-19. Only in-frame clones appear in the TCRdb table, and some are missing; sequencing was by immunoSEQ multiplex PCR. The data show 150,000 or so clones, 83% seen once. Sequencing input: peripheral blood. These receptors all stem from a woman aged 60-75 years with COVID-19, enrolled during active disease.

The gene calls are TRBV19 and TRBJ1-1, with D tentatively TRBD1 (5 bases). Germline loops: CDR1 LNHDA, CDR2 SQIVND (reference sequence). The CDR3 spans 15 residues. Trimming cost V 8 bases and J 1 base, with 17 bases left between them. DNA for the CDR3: TGTGCCAGTCCCCCCCGGGAGGGACCGAACACTGAAGCTTTCTTT. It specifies CASPPREGPNTEAFF.

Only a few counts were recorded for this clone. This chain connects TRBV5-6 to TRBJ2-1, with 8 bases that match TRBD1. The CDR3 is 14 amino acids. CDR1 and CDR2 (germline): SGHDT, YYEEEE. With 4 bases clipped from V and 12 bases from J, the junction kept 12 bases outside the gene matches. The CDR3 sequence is CASSPADRVLWQFF. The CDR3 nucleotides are TGTGCCAGCAGCCCAGCGGACAGGGTACTTTGGCAGTTCTTC.

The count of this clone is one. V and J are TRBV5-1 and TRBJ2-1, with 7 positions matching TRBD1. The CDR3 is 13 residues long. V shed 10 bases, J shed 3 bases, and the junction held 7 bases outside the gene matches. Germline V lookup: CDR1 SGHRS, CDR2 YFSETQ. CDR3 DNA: TGCGCCTCCTGGGACAGCGACTACAATGAGCAGTTCTTC. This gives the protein CASWDSDYNEQFF.

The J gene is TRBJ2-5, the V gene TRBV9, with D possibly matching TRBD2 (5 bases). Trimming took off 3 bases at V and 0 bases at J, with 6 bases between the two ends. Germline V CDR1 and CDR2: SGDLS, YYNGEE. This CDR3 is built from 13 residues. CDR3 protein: CASSAGDQETQYF. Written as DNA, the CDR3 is TGTGCCAGCAGCGCCGGGGACCAAGAGACCCAGTACTTC. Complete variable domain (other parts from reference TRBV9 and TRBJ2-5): DSGVTQTPKHLITATGQRVTLRCSPRSGDLSVYWYQQSLDQGLQFLIQYYNGEERAKGNILERFSAQQFPDLHSELNLSSLELGDSALYFCASSAGDQETQYFGPGTRLLVL.

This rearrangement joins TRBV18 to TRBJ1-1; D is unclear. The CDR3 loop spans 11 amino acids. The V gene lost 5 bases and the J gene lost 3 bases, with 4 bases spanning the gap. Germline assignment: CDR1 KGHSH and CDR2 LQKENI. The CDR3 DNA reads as TGTGCCAGCTCATCATACACTGAAGCTTTCTTT. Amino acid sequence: CASSSYTEAFF.

The CDR3 loop reads CASSLGSPGMGEKLFF. DNA for the CDR3: TGTGCCAGCAGTTTAGGGAGCCCGGGAATGGGGGAAAAACTGTTTTTT. This chain uses TRBV27 with TRBJ1-4, with D unclear. Germline V gene sequence: CDR1 MNHEY, CDR2 SMNVEV (reference sequence). V was cut by 2 bases and J by 8 bases, with 18 bases left in between. CDR3 size: 16 residues.

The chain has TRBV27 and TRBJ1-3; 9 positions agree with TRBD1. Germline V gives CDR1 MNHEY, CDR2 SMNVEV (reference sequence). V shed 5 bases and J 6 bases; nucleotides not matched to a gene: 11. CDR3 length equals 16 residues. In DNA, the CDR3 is TGTGCCAGCAGTCCCACTCCGGGACAGGGAACAAACACCATATATTTT. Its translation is CASSPTPGQGTNTIYF.

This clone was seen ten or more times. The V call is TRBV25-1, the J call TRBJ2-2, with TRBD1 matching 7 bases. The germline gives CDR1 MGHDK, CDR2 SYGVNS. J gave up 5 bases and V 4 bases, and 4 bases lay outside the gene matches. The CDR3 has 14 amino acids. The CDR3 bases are TGTGCCAGCAGTGTCGTGACAGGGACCGGGGAGCTGTTTTTT. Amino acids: CASSVVTGTGELFF.

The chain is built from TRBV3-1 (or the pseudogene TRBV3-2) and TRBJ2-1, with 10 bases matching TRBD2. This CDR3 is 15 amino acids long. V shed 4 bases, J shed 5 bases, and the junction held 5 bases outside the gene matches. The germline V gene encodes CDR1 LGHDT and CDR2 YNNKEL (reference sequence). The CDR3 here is CASSLIAGGNNEQFF. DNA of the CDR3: TGTGCCAGCAGCCTGATAGCGGGAGGTAACAATGAGCAGTTCTTC.

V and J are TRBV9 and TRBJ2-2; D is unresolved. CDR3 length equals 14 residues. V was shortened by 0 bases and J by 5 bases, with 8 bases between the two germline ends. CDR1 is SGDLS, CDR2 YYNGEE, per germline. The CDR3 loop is CASSVALRTGELFF. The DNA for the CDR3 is TGTGCCAGCAGCGTAGCTCTACGAACCGGGGAGCTGTTTTTT.

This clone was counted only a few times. Here the CDR3 reads CASSVNGNLNTEAFF. In DNA form, the CDR3 reads TGTGCCAGCAGCGTAAACGGGAACCTGAACACTGAAGCTTTCTTT. The chain is built from TRBV7-2 and TRBJ1-1; no clear D. The V and J ends lost 5 bases and 0 bases respectively, with 13 bases between them. This CDR3 is 15 amino acids long. Germline lookup yields CDR1 SGHTA and CDR2 FQGNSA.

This CDR3 is CASSLSGVDTQYF. As DNA, the CDR3 is TGTGCCAGCAGCTTATCAGGGGTAGATACGCAGTATTTT. The V call is TRBV7-3, the J call TRBJ2-3; D may be TRBD1 (6 bases). Trimming took 2 bases from V and 5 from J, leaving 8 bases between them. Germline CDR1 is SGHTA and CDR2 is FQGTGA. This CDR3 contains 13 residues.

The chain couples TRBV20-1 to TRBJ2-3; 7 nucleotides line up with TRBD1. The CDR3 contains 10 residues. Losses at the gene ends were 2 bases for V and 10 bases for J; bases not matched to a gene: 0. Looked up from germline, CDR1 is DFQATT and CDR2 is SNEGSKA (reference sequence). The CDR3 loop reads CSARQGAQYF. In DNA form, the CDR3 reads TGCAGTGCTAGACAGGGGGCGCAGTATTTT.

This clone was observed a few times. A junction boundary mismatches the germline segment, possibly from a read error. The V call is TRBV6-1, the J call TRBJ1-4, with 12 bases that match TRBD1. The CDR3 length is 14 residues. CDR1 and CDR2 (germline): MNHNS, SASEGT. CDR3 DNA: TGTGCCAGCAGTGAAGGGGGGACAGGGGGCGTTTTGGGATTT. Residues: CASSEGGTGGVLGF.